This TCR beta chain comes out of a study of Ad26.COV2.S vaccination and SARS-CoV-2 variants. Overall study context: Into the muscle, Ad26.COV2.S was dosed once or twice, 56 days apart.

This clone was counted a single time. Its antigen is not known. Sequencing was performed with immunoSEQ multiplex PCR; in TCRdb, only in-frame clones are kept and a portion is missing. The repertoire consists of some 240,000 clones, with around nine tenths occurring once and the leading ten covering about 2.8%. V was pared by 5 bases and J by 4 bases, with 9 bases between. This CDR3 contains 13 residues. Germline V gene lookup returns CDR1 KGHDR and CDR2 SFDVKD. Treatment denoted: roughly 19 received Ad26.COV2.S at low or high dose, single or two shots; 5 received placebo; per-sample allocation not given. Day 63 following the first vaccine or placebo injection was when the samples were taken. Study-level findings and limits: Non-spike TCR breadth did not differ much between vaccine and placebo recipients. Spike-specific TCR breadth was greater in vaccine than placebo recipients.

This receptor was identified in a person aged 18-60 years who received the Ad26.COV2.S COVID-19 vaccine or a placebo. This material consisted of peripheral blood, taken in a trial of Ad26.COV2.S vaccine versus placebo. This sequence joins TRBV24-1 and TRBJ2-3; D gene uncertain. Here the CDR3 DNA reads TGTGCCACCAGTGTAGGTGGGCCAGATACGCAGTATTTT. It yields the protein CATSVGGPDTQYF.